This entry lists 17 T cell receptor beta chains sequenced from one sample in a study of blood T cell repertoires in COVID-19. Clones were sequenced by immunoSEQ multiplex PCR, and TCRdb holds only the in-frame ones, with some missing. The table includes under 200,000 clones, over 75% detected once. What was sequenced was peripheral blood. These receptors originate from a man between 65 and 85 years old with acute or convalescent COVID-19.

V gene TRBV24-1 combines with J gene TRBJ2-1, with 7 bases identical to TRBD2. V trimming: 4 bases; J trimming: 2 bases; junction bases outside the gene matches: 13. The CDR3 contains 18 residues. Looked up from germline, CDR1 is KGHDR and CDR2 is SFDVKD. The CDR3 spells CATSDSTGGGLPYNEQFF. As DNA, the CDR3 is TGTGCCACCAGTGACTCTACTGGCGGGGGACTTCCCTACAATGAGCAGTTCTTC.

This clone has a handful of counts. V and J are TRBV19 and TRBJ1-5; D is perhaps TRBD1 (5 bases). The CDR3 length is 13 residues. Trimming stripped 10 bases from V and 4 bases from J, with 14 bases between. The germline V gene has CDR1 LNHDA and CDR2 SQIVND (reference sequence). Here the CDR3 reads CATMRTLNQPQHF. CDR3 in DNA: TGTGCCACCATGAGGACACTTAATCAGCCCCAGCATTTT.

CDR3 in DNA: TGTGCCAGCAGCTTACTAGCGGGAGCAGCGGGGGGGGAGCTGTTTTTT. Its translation is CASSLLAGAAGGELFF. The gene calls are TRBV7-2 and TRBJ2-2; 10 positions match TRBD2. The ends lost 2 bases at V and 8 bases at J; junction bases unmatched: 8. Germline lookup yields CDR1 SGHTA and CDR2 FQGNSA. The CDR3 extends over 16 amino acids.

This clone was seen only once. The genes are TRBV29-1 and TRBJ2-3, with D perhaps matching TRBD2 (6 bases). The CDR3 extends over 14 amino acids. V was clipped by 0 bases and J by 3 bases, with 10 bases between them. CDR1 and CDR2 from the germline V gene are SQVTM and ANQGSEA. The chain's CDR3 is CSVEEGGFTDTQYF. In DNA form, the CDR3 reads TGCAGCGTTGAAGAGGGGGGATTTACAGATACGCAGTATTTT.

The chain joins TRBV10-3 to TRBJ1-2; no definite D call. Trimming left V 0 bases short and J 7 bases short, with 6 bases between. This CDR3 has 12 residues. CDR1 ENHRY and CDR2 SYGVKD come from the germline V gene. The DNA of the CDR3 is TGTGCCATCAGTGAGTCGGCCCTTGGCTACACCTTC. The encoded protein is CAISESALGYTF.

The V and J genes are TRBV7-2 and TRBJ1-3, with D possibly TRBD1 on 5 matching bases. Germline V lookup: CDR1 SGHTA, CDR2 FQGNSA. Trimming shortened V by 5 bases and J by 1 base, and 12 bases separated the two germline ends. The CDR3 runs 15 residues. The CDR3 loop is CASSRGGYSGNTIYF. The CDR3 DNA reads TGTGCCAGCAGCCGTGGGGGGTATTCTGGAAACACCATATATTTT.

This clone came up once. The chain is built from TRBV24-1 and TRBJ2-5; TRBD1 matches at 8 bases. The CDR3 totals 13 residues. The V gene end was trimmed by 6 bases and the J gene end by 1 base; junction bases not matched to a gene: 0. CDR1 is KGHDR, CDR2 SFDVKD, per germline. The CDR3 reads CATSQGAQETQYF. As DNA, the CDR3 is TGTGCCACCAGTCAGGGGGCCCAAGAGACCCAGTACTTC.

This chain uses TRBV5-1 with TRBJ1-1; D gene unclear. V lost 3 bases, J lost 6 bases, and 9 bases lay in between. Germline values: CDR1 SGHRS, CDR2 YFSETQ. The CDR3 is 12 residues long. The DNA for the CDR3 is TGCGCCAGCAGCTCGGGGTGGGCTGAAGCTTTCTTT. Its protein product is CASSSGWAEAFF.

This sequence joins TRBV12-3 or TRBV12-4 and TRBJ1-1; weak D call: TRBD1 (5 bases). The CDR3 sequence is 13 residues long. V lost 3 bases and J 5 bases, leaving 10 bases between the germline ends. The CDR3 loop reads CASSFSGGTEAFF. The CDR3 DNA is TGTGCCAGCAGTTTCTCCGGGGGGACTGAAGCTTTCTTT.

Comment on this clone: An end of the junction does not agree with germline; a read error may underlie this. V gene TRBV2 combines with J gene TRBJ2-5; D possibly corresponds to TRBD2 (6 bases). In germline, CDR1 is SNHLY, CDR2 FYNNEI. There are 14 residues in the CDR3. The CDR3 nucleotides read TGTGCCAGCACCCCTGTGGGAGGTAGCCTTGATTATAACTTC. Protein sequence: CASTPVGGSLDYNF.

The chain recombines TRBV6-6 with TRBJ2-1, with a possible D match to TRBD1 (5 bases). The CDR3 extends over 13 amino acids. The germline CDR1 and CDR2 sequences are MNHNY and SVGAGI (reference sequence). Trimming stripped 7 bases from V and 1 base from J, with 8 bases between. CDR3 bases: TGTGCCAGCAAGGGGTCTTCCTACAATGAGCAGTTCTTC. It translates to CASKGSSYNEQFF.

This chain links TRBV6-5 with TRBJ2-5; no reliable D call. CDR1 MNHEY and CDR2 SVGAGI come from the germline V gene. This CDR3 is built from 14 residues. Trimming stripped 4 bases from V and 1 base from J, with 10 bases between. The CDR3 bases are TGTGCCAGCAGTTCCCGTTCCGTCCAAGAGACCCAGTACTTC. It codes for CASSSRSVQETQYF.

The V gene is TRBV5-4, the J gene TRBJ2-3, with D possibly matching TRBD1 (5 bases). The CDR3 sequence is 16 residues long. V was pared by 4 bases and J by 3 bases, with 18 bases between. CDR1 is SGHNT, CDR2 YYREEE, per germline (reference sequence). CDR3 DNA sequence: TGTGCCAGCAGCGAAAAAGGGGATGGTTTAACAGATACGCAGTATTTT. Translated: CASSEKGDGLTDTQYF.

V gene TRBV7-7 combines with J gene TRBJ2-5; D perhaps matches TRBD2 (5 bases). V was trimmed by 5 bases and J by 2 bases, leaving 15 bases between them. The CDR3 totals 15 residues. CDR1 and CDR2 (germline): SSHAT, FNYEAQ (reference sequence). DNA of the CDR3: TGTGCCAGCAGCCCACCGGGAACTATGCAAGAGACCCAGTACTTC. This encodes CASSPPGTMQETQYF.

The chain joins TRBV18 to TRBJ1-1; possibly TRBD1 for D (6 bases). Trimming left V 5 bases short and J 1 base short, with 11 bases between. Germline V gene data show CDR1 as KGHSH and CDR2 as LQKENI. CDR3 length equals 14 residues. The CDR3 here is CASSAKGGNTEAFF. CDR3 DNA: TGTGCCAGCTCAGCGAAAGGGGGGAACACTGAAGCTTTCTTT.

This clone was observed a few times. The chain carries TRBV6-5 and TRBJ1-1, with 8 bases fitting TRBD1. V shed 7 bases, J shed 0 bases, and the junction held 4 bases outside the gene matches. Germline V CDR1 and CDR2: MNHEY, SVGAGI. The CDR3 runs 14 residues. The CDR3 DNA reads as TGTGCCAGCACCCGACAGGGGATGAACACTGAAGCTTTCTTT. Amino acid sequence: CASTRQGMNTEAFF.

The chain has TRBV3-1 (or the pseudogene TRBV3-2) and TRBJ1-2, with D possibly TRBD1 on 5 matching bases. The CDR3 covers 14 residues. In germline, CDR1 is LGHDT, CDR2 YNNKEL (reference sequence). V gave up 1 base and J gave up 2 bases, with 8 bases separating them. The DNA of the CDR3 is TGTGCCAGCAGCCAAGGGGCAGGGAACTATGGCTACACCTTC. This encodes CASSQGAGNYGYTF.